One sample yielded the 16 T cell receptor beta chains listed below, sequenced in a study of identical twins. TCRdb itself ran the 5' RACE reads through MiXCR, one entry per CDR3 protein. The sample shows about 730,000 distinct CDR3 sequences, approximately 21% of them seen only once. This sample also belongs to another study, concerning T cells expressing NK-cell markers.

The source material was PBMCs. These receptors were collected from a woman aged 18 to 35 in good health.

This clonotype was detected a few times. This chain uses TRBV5-1 with TRBJ2-5, with D perhaps matching TRBD1 (5 bases). V lost 0 bases, J lost 4 bases, and 10 bases lay in between. This CDR3 is built from 14 residues. Germline V lookup: CDR1 SGHRS, CDR2 YFSETQ. CDR3: CASSLVHGAETQYF. CDR3 nucleotide sequence: TGCGCCAGCAGCTTGGTACATGGGGCAGAGACCCAGTACTTC.

This clonotype showed up just a few times. The chain links TRBV12-3 or TRBV12-4 to TRBJ2-6; tentative D call: TRBD1 (6 bases). CDR3 size: 16 residues. Trimming took off 10 bases at V and 0 bases at J, with 16 bases between the two ends. CDR3 region: CAIRRGRASGANVLTF. DNA of the CDR3: TGTGCCATCCGAAGGGGGAGAGCCTCTGGGGCCAACGTCCTGACTTTC.

This clonotype turned up a few times. The chain joins TRBV20-1 to TRBJ2-1, with a tentative D call TRBD2 (5 bases). The CDR3 is 13 residues long. Germline V gene sequence: CDR1 DFQATT, CDR2 SNEGSKA (reference sequence). V was pared by 3 bases and J by 7 bases, with 13 bases between. Written as DNA, the CDR3 is TGCAGTGCTAGCCCGAGGACGGGAAATGAGCAGTTCTTC. Its protein product is CSASPRTGNEQFF.

The V and J genes are TRBV20-1 and TRBJ2-3, with a weak D call TRBD2 (6 bases). Germline loops: CDR1 DFQATT, CDR2 SNEGSKA (reference sequence). The V gene lost 3 bases and the J gene lost 1 base, with 11 bases spanning the gap. The CDR3 contains 14 residues. CDR3 DNA: TGCAGTGCTAGTACGGCTAGCGGCACAGATACGCAGTATTTT. This translates into CSASTASGTDTQYF.

The chain employs TRBV20-1 and TRBJ1-3; D is unresolved. CDR3 length: 14 residues. Germline V gene lookup returns CDR1 DFQATT and CDR2 SNEGSKA (reference sequence). V was shortened by 1 base and J by 2 bases, with 9 bases between the two germline ends. The DNA of the CDR3 is TGCAGTGCTAGAGCCGGGGTAGCTGGAAACACCATATATTTT. Translated: CSARAGVAGNTIYF.

This clonotype appeared many times. This rearrangement joins TRBV24-1 to TRBJ2-7; 8 bases map to TRBD1. This CDR3 region has 15 residues. The trim removed 8 bases at V and 3 bases at J, leaving 11 bases unmatched. Looked up from germline, CDR1 is KGHDR and CDR2 is SFDVKD. CDR3 DNA sequence: TGTGCCACCAAAGGACAGGGCGAGTTCCTCTACGAGCAGTACTTC. Translated: CATKGQGEFLYEQYF.

J is TRBJ1-6 and V is TRBV12-5, with D unresolved. The CDR3 runs to 12 residues. Trimming took 1 base from V and 11 from J, leaving 6 bases between them. The germline CDR1 and CDR2 sequences are LGHNT and FRNRAP. CDR3 nucleotide sequence: TGTGCTAGTGGTTTGGACATAGCACCCCTCCACTTT. Its translation: CASGLDIAPLHF. Full variable domain (outside the CDR3, taken from reference TRBV12-5 and TRBJ1-6): DARVTQTPRHKVTEMGQEVTMRCQPILGHNTVFWYRQTMMQGLELLAYFRNRAPLDDSGMPKDRFSAEMPDATLATLKIQPSEPRDSAVYFCASGLDIAPLHFGNGTRLTVT.

This clonotype has just a few counts. The V gene is TRBV5-1, the J gene TRBJ2-2; D may be TRBD1 (5 bases). The CDR3 consists of 15 residues. The germline gives CDR1 SGHRS, CDR2 YFSETQ. Between the trimmed V and J ends, which lost 0 bases and 7 bases, there was a span of 13 bases. The chain's CDR3 is CASSLVRTPDGELFF. Here the CDR3 DNA reads TGCGCCAGCAGCTTGGTACGGACACCCGACGGGGAGCTGTTTTTT.

There are a few counts of this clonotype. The chain joins TRBV7-9 to TRBJ2-3, with 12 bases matching TRBD2. The CDR3 sequence is 14 residues long. V lost 5 bases and J lost 9; bases outside the gene matches: 6. Germline CDR1 is SEHNR and CDR2 is FQNEAQ (reference sequence). The CDR3 DNA reads TGTGCCAGCAGCCGACTAGCGGGAGTCAGGACGCAGTATTTT. This sequence encodes CASSRLAGVRTQYF.

This clonotype has at least ten counts. CDR3 sequence reads: CSVETGAYEQYF. The CDR3 DNA is TGCAGCGTTGAAACCGGAGCCTACGAGCAGTACTTC. The chain employs TRBV29-1 and TRBJ2-7; D ambiguous. The CDR3 loop spans 12 amino acids. Germline CDR1 is SQVTM and CDR2 is ANQGSEA. V was cut by 2 bases and J by 2 bases, with 7 bases left in between.

This clonotype came up once. The V and J genes are TRBV9 and TRBJ2-7, with 7 bases fitting TRBD1. Trimming removed 5 bases from V and 0 bases from J; junction bases left unmatched: 5. The germline V gene encodes CDR1 SGDLS and CDR2 YYNGEE. This CDR3 is built from 14 residues. The CDR3 loop is CASSANRGSYEQYF. The DNA for the CDR3 is TGTGCCAGCAGTGCTAACAGGGGCTCCTACGAGCAGTACTTC.

V gene TRBV27 combines with J gene TRBJ2-1, with D uncertain. Trimming took off 1 base at V and 6 bases at J, with 13 bases between the two ends. Germline-derived CDR1 and CDR2 are MNHEY and SMNVEV (reference sequence). CDR3 length equals 15 residues. The CDR3 loop is CASSLLAVDRNEQFF. The CDR3 DNA is TGTGCCAGCAGTTTATTGGCGGTGGACCGCAATGAGCAGTTCTTC.

V usage is TRBV11-3 and J usage is TRBJ2-1; 8 positions agree with TRBD2. The ends lost 5 bases at V and 1 base at J; junction bases unmatched: 4. In germline, CDR1 is SGHNT, CDR2 YENEEA. The CDR3 runs to 15 residues. The CDR3 nucleotides are TGTGCCAGCAGCCCGGGAGGGCAGTCCTACAATGAGCAGTTCTTC. It codes for CASSPGGQSYNEQFF.

The chain carries TRBV6-1 and TRBJ2-3, with 10 positions matching TRBD2. The CDR3 length is 15 residues. Trimming at V came to 6 bases and at J to 7 bases, leaving 10 bases not matched to a gene. Germline V gene lookup returns CDR1 MNHNS and CDR2 SASEGT. The CDR3: CASRFRAGGSNTQYF. The CDR3 coding sequence is TGTGCCAGCAGATTCCGAGCGGGAGGGTCGAATACGCAGTATTTT.

The J gene is TRBJ2-3, the V gene TRBV6-4; D is perhaps TRBD2 (5 bases). V lost 2 bases and J 1 base, leaving 13 bases between the germline ends. Germline loops: CDR1 MRHNA, CDR2 SNTAGT. The CDR3 totals 16 residues. In nucleotides, the CDR3 is TGTGCCAGCAGTGACCGGACTGACCTTCGCACAGATACGCAGTATTTT. Protein: CASSDRTDLRTDTQYF.

This clonotype was seen more than once but under ten times. The CDR3 protein is CAISVRDGVYEQYF. The CDR3 nucleotides read TGTGCCATCAGTGTGCGCGATGGGGTTTACGAGCAGTACTTC. This chain uses TRBV10-3 with TRBJ2-7, with unresolved D. From germline, CDR1 is ENHRY and CDR2 SYGVKD. Trimming shortened V by 4 bases and J by 4 bases, and 14 bases separated the two germline ends. The CDR3 spans 14 residues.